The rows below give T cell receptor beta chains drawn from one sample of a study of blood T cell repertoires in COVID-19. Repertoires were generated with immunoSEQ multiplex PCR, while TCRdb's copy carries only in-frame clones and drops some. Of some 400,000 clones in the sample, around nine tenths were seen once. The sequencing input was peripheral blood. These receptor sequences come from a human donor in a cohort sampled during active COVID-19. CDR3s leave out the opening cysteine and the closing phenylalanine or tryptophan.

V	CDR3
TRBV6-6	ASIPGGTATYEQY
TRBV11-2	ASRQPGQGRSAYGYT
TRBV5-1	ASSLDGTVMNTEAF
TRBV3-1/TRBV3-2	ASSLSGGGNPYGYT
TRBV4-1	ASSQDLSNEKLF
TRBV7-8	ASSSRGPSTDTQY
TRBV19	ASSLQGVGNQPQH
TRBV28	ARTNANTEAF
TRBV19	ASSIGREEGADTQY
TRBV7-3	ASSLSEVSEAF
TRBV5-1	ASSAGTGYTDTQY
TRBV2	ASSEPREQY
TRBV5-1	ASMGRSHTEAF
TRBV6-1	ASRNRGPSYGYT
TRBV30	AWSWGGVEQPQH
TRBV5-4	ASSLSGIQNEQY
TRBV7-3	ASRSRDSSYEQY
TRBV3-1/TRBV3-2	ASSLDRLDAEAF
TRBV24-1	ATSDLRTGEEETQY
TRBV19	ASSIYRDQPQH
TRBV27	ASSYLAGVSPLEQY
TRBV30	AWSNQLGYGYT
TRBV4-2	ASSQEPGGNQPQH
TRBV2	ASRLTGGDEQF
TRBV5-4	ASSLVDRGVLT
TRBV5-1	ASTGTSGRPSVRDTQY
TRBV11-2	ASSSGTGIINEQF
TRBV6-1	ASSEAGGVGDNEQF
TRBV5-1	ASSVTSGTGGGETQY
TRBV9	ASSVGGGRASDTQY
TRBV11-2	ASSPRRQGPYEQY
TRBV21-1	ASSSPGLAGAFAYEQY
TRBV5-1	ASSPDPQGTNEQF
TRBV10-2	ASSESGRVQPQH
TRBV5-4	ASSRGLAGLQETQY